The T cell receptor beta chain under discussion was sequenced for a study of control samples from healthy donors and cancer patients. Sequenced by immunoSEQ multiplex PCR; TCRdb stores in-frame clones only, minus some. The repertoire has 45,000 to 55,000 clones, 95% of them found once; the top ten carry 2% to 3%. This CDR3 contains 14 residues. V was trimmed by 5 bases and J by 1 base, leaving 11 bases between them. Germline V gene sequence: CDR1 MNHEY, CDR2 SMNVEV (reference sequence). Sequencing was carried out using blood. V and J are TRBV27 and TRBJ2-5; weak D call: TRBD1 (6 bases). The TCR originated in a man aged 30 to 45 in good health. CDR3 protein: CASSLQGPQETQYF. CDR3 in DNA: TGTGCCAGCAGTCTTCAGGGGCCCCAAGAGACCCAGTACTTC.